This TCR beta chain is from a study of radiation and T cells in renal cell carcinoma. Profiled with immunoSEQ multiplex PCR; TCRdb holds only in-frame clones, not every one. The sample includes some 120,000 clones, more than 80% of them seen just once. Noted time point: blood 2 weeks post-SBRT. Treatment in this sample: 15 Gy SBRT to primary tumor, nephrectomy 4 weeks later. The CDR3 runs to 15 residues. CDR1 and CDR2 (germline): LNHDA, SQIVND (reference sequence). The ends were cut back, 1 base at V and 1 base at J, with 8 bases in the middle. The gene calls are TRBV19 and TRBJ2-1, with a possible D match to TRBD1 (5 bases). This clonotype was sampled from a woman in her sixties or seventies with renal cell carcinoma. This specimen was blood, taken from a patient whose treatment included radiotherapy and nephrectomy. CDR3 in DNA: TGTGCCAGTAGTATAGGGGGCTTTTCCTACAATGAGCAGTTCTTC. Translated: CASSIGGFSYNEQFF.